The 10 T cell receptor beta chains below were found in one sample sequenced in a study of blood T cell repertoires in COVID-19. This table comes from immunoSEQ multiplex PCR, and its TCRdb copy is limited to in-frame clones, with some not included. Counted here are around 240,000 clones, approximately 83% occurring once; the ten biggest clones make up 1.9%. Sequencing used PBMCs or T cells enriched from blood (not recorded which). These receptor sequences come from a woman aged 45-59 years who had recovered from COVID-19.

The rearrangement joins TRBV24-1 to TRBJ1-2; D is unclear. The CDR3 totals 14 residues. In germline, CDR1 is KGHDR, CDR2 SFDVKD. Trimming removed 1 base at V and 4 bases at J, with 9 bases between. CDR3 in amino acids: CATSDFEVSYGYTF. The CDR3 nucleotides read TGTGCCACCAGTGATTTTGAGGTTTCCTATGGCTACACCTTC.

The rearrangement uses TRBV11-1 and TRBJ2-7; TRBD2 aligns across 9 bases. The V gene's germline CDR1 is SGHAT and CDR2 FQDESV (reference sequence). This CDR3 is built from 16 residues. V lost 3 bases to trimming and J lost 5 bases; unmatched junction nucleotides: 11. The CDR3 reads CASSFRGVAGAHEQYF. In nucleotides, the CDR3 is TGTGCCAGCAGCTTTCGGGGTGTAGCGGGGGCCCACGAGCAGTACTTC.

V gene TRBV7-9 combines with J gene TRBJ2-6; D is perhaps TRBD2 (6 bases). The CDR3 runs to 17 residues. Per germline, CDR1 SEHNR and CDR2 FQNEAQ (reference sequence). V lost 2 bases, J lost 0 bases, and 11 bases lay in between. The CDR3 DNA reads TGTGCCAGCAGCTTACACGGGGGAATCTCTGGGGCCAACGTCCTGACTTTC. Its protein is CASSLHGGISGANVLTF. The full variable domain, rest sourced from reference TRBV7-9 and TRBJ2-6, is DTGVSQNPRHKITKRGQNVTFRCDPISEHNRLYWYRQTLGQGPEFLTYFQNEAQLEKSRLLSDRFSAERPKGSFSTLEIQRTEQGDSAMYLCASSLHGGISGANVLTFGAGSRLTVL.

The V gene is TRBV3-1 (or the pseudogene TRBV3-2), the J gene TRBJ2-1; TRBD2 matches 7 bases. The V gene end was trimmed by 9 bases and the J gene end by 6 bases; junction bases not matched to a gene: 14. This CDR3 is built from 15 residues. Germline loops: CDR1 LGHDT, CDR2 YNNKEL (reference sequence). CDR3 DNA: TGTGCCAGTTCGCTGGGGCGGGAGACCGGCAATGAGCAGTTCTTC. As protein: CASSLGRETGNEQFF.

The rearrangement links TRBV28 to TRBJ1-4; 8 nucleotides align to TRBD1. The junction had 19 bases not matched to a gene; V was cut back by 6 bases and J by 7 bases. The CDR3 covers 18 residues. Germline values: CDR1 MDHEN, CDR2 SYDVKM. The CDR3 here is CASSPWGAGGGDGEKLFF. DNA of the CDR3: TGTGCCAGCAGCCCGTGGGGAGCAGGGGGCGGGGATGGTGAAAAACTGTTTTTT.

This clone appeared a single time. V and J are TRBV27 and TRBJ2-3, with 7 bases identical to TRBD2. V was pared by 2 bases and J by 5 bases, with 16 bases of the junction left unmatched. CDR3 length: 18 amino acids. In germline, CDR1 is MNHEY, CDR2 SMNVEV (reference sequence). Here the CDR3 reads CASSLRPPLGGSGDTQYF. The DNA for the CDR3 is TGTGCCAGCAGTTTACGCCCCCCCTTGGGCGGGAGCGGAGATACGCAGTATTTT.

The CDR3 loop reads CASGGRRDSPLHF. CDR3 bases: TGTGCCAGCGGGGGGAGGAGGGATTCACCCCTCCACTTT. The chain employs TRBV28 and TRBJ1-6, with a tentative D call TRBD1 (5 bases). The V end lost 8 bases, the J end lost 8 bases, and 13 bases lay between the germline ends. This CDR3 contains 13 residues. Germline V gives CDR1 MDHEN, CDR2 SYDVKM.

This rearrangement joins TRBV3-1 (or the pseudogene TRBV3-2) to TRBJ2-5; 7 bases align to TRBD2. Trimming cost V 0 bases and J 6 bases; bases outside gene matches: 4. This CDR3 contains 14 residues. Germline loops: CDR1 LGHDT, CDR2 YNNKEL (reference sequence). The CDR3 DNA follows: TGTGCCAGCAGCCAAGATCTGGGGGGGAAGACCCAGTACTTC. This codes for CASSQDLGGKTQYF.

The chain is built from TRBV5-3 and TRBJ2-1; a weak D match, TRBD2 (6 bases). TRBV5-3 has ORF status, its function being uncertain. Trimming pared 2 bases from V and 5 bases from J, leaving 8 bases between. CDR3 size: 13 residues. The CDR3: CARSLGTDNEQFF. The CDR3 nucleotides are TGTGCCAGAAGCTTAGGGACTGACAATGAGCAGTTCTTC.

The J gene is TRBJ1-1, the V gene TRBV5-1; no clear D gene. V dropped 4 bases and J dropped 6 bases, with 10 bases sitting between them. The V gene's germline CDR1 is SGHRS and CDR2 YFSETQ. CDR3 length equals 12 residues. The CDR3 loop is CASSIGGPEAFF. The CDR3 DNA follows: TGCGCCAGCAGCATCGGAGGGCCTGAAGCTTTCTTT.